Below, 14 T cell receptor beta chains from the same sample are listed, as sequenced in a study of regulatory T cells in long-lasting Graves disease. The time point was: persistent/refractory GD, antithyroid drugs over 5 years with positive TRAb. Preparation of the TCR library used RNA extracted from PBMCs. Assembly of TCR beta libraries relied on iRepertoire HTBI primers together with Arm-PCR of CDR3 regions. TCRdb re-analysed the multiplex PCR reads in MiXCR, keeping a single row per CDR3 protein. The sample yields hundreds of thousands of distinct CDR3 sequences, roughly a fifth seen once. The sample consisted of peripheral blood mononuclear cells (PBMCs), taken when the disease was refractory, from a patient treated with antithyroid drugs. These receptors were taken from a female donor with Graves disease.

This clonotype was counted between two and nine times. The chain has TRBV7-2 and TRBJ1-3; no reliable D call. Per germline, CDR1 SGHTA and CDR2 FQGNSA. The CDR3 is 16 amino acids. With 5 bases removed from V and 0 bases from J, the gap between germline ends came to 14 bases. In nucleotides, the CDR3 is TGTGCCAGCAGCCCTAACGCGGTCCTCTCTGGAAACACCATATATTTT. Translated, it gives CASSPNAVLSGNTIYF.

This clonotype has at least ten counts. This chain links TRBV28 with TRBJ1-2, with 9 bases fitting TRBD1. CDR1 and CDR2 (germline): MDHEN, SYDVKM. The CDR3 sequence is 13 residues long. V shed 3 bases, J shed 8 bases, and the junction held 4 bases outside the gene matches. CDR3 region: CASSFGTGNGYTF. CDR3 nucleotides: TGTGCCAGCAGTTTTGGGACAGGGAACGGCTACACCTTC.

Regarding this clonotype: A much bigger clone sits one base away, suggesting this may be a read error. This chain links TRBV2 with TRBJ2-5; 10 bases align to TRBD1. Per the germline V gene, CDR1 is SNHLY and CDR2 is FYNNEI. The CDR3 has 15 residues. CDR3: CPSSSGQGFGETQYF. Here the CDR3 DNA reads TGTCCCAGCAGTTCGGGACAGGGGTTCGGAGAGACCCAGTACTTC.

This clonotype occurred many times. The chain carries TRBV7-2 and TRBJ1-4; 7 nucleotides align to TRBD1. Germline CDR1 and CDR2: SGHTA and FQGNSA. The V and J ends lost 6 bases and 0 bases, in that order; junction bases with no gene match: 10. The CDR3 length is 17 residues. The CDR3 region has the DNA TGTGCCAGCAGTCTCTTCGGCAGGGGGTCAACTAATGAAAAACTGTTTTTT. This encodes CASSLFGRGSTNEKLFF.

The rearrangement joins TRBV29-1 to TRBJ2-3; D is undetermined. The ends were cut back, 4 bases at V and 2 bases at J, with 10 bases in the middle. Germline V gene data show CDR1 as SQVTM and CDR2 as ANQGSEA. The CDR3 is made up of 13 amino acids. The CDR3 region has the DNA TGCAGCGTTGGCGAGGAGCTCACAGATACGCAGTATTTT. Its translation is CSVGEELTDTQYF.

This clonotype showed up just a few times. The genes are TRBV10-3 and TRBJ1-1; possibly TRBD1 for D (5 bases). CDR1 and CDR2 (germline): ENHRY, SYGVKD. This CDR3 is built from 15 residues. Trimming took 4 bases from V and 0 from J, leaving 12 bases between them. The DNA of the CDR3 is TGTGCCATCAGTGGGGGGAAAACAATGAACACTGAAGCTTTCTTT. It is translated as CAISGGKTMNTEAFF.

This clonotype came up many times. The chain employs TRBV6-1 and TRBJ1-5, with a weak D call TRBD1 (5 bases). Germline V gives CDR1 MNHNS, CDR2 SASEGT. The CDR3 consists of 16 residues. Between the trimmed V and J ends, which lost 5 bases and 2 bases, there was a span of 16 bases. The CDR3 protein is CASSPSGPHRNQPQHF. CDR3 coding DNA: TGTGCCAGCAGTCCGTCGGGACCCCACCGCAATCAGCCCCAGCATTTT.

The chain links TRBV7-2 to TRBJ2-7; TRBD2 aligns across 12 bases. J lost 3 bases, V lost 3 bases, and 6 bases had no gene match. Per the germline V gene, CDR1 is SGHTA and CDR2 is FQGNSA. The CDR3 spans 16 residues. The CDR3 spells CASSLSSGLAGYEQYF. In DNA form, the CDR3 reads TGTGCCAGCAGCTTGAGTTCGGGACTAGCGGGCTACGAGCAGTACTTC.

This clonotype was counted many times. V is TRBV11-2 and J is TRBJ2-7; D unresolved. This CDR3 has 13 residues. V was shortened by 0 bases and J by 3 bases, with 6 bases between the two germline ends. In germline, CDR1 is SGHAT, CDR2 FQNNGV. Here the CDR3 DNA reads TGTGCCAGCAGCTTAGATATCATCTACGAGCAGTACTTC. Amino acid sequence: CASSLDIIYEQYF.

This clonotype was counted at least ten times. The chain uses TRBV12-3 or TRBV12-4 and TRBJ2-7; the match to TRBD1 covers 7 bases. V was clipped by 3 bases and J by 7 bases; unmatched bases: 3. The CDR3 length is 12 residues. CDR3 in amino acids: CASSLTGWEQYF. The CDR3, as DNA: TGTGCCAGCAGTTTGACAGGGTGGGAGCAGTACTTC.

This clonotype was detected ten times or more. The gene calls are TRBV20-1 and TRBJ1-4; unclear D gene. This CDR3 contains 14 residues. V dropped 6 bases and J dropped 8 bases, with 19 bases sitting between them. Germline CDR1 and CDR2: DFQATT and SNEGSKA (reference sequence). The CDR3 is CSAQEVLNYEKLFF. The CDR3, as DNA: TGCAGTGCCCAAGAGGTCTTAAACTACGAAAAACTGTTTTTT.

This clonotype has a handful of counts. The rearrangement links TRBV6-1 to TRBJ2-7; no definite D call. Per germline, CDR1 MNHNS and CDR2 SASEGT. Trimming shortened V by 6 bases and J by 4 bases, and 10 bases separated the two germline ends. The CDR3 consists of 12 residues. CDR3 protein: CASSRSWYEQYF. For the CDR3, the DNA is TGTGCCAGCAGCCGGTCCTGGTACGAGCAGTACTTC.

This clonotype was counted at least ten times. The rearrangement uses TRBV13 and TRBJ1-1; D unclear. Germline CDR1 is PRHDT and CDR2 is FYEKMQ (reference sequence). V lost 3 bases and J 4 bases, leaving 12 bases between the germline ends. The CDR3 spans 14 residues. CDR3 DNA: TGTGCCAGCAGCTTGTGGGCCCCTTCCACTGAAGCTTTCTTT. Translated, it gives CASSLWAPSTEAFF.

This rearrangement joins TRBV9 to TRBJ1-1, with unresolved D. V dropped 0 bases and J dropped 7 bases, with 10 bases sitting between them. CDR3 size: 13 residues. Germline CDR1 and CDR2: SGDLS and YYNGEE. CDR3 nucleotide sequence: TGTGCCAGCAGCGTAGGCAGGAATGATGAAGCTTTCTTT. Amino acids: CASSVGRNDEAFF.